One sample yielded the 4 T cell receptor beta chains listed below, sequenced in a study of OX40 agonist ivuxolimab in advanced cancers. TCRdb's table, derived via immunoSEQ multiplex PCR, lists solely in-frame clones and lacks some. The top ten hold around 0.51% of the sample, which has about 73,000 clones, about 93% seen once. This sample comprised CD4+ or CD8+ T cells sorted from blood, obtained in a trial of the OX40 agonist ivuxolimab. These receptors were collected from an adult with an advanced solid tumor such as melanoma, head and neck, liver or kidney cancer.

This clone came up once. The chain combines TRBV28 with TRBJ2-5, with TRBD1 as a possible D gene (5 bases). The CDR3 contains 15 residues. In germline, CDR1 is MDHEN, CDR2 SYDVKM. V lost 2 bases and J 5 bases, leaving 15 bases between the germline ends. The CDR3 sequence: CASSLAQGGRETQYF. CDR3 nucleotides: TGTGCCAGCAGTTTAGCCCAGGGTGGTCGGGAGACCCAGTACTTC.

This rearrangement joins TRBV19 to TRBJ2-3; 13 positions agree with TRBD2. Trimming cost V 2 bases and J 8 bases; bases outside gene matches: 7. Looked up from germline, CDR1 is LNHDA and CDR2 is SQIVND (reference sequence). The CDR3 consists of 16 residues. CDR3 nucleotides: TGTGCCAGTAGTATAACCCGGACTAGCGGGAGTGGTACGCAGTATTTT. It translates to CASSITRTSGSGTQYF.

V gene TRBV5-4 combines with J gene TRBJ2-1, with 14 bases identical to TRBD2. This CDR3 contains 14 residues. Losses at the gene ends were 4 bases for V and 9 bases for J; bases not matched to a gene: 3. Germline assignment: CDR1 SGHNT and CDR2 YYREEE (reference sequence). CDR3 in amino acids: CASSTGTSGSEQFF. Written as DNA, the CDR3 is TGTGCCAGCAGCACAGGGACTAGCGGGAGTGAGCAGTTCTTC.

The chain couples TRBV19 to TRBJ1-1, with 7 nucleotides matching TRBD1. Germline V lookup: CDR1 LNHDA, CDR2 SQIVND (reference sequence). The CDR3 is made up of 14 amino acids. The V segment lost 6 bases and the J segment 0 bases; nucleotides outside the gene matches: 4. The CDR3 coding sequence is TGTGCCAGTAGCAGACAGGGCATGAACACTGAAGCTTTCTTT. Translated: CASSRQGMNTEAFF.